Below, 8 T cell receptor beta chains from the same sample are listed, as sequenced in a study of OX40 agonist ivuxolimab in advanced cancers. Generated by immunoSEQ multiplex PCR, the TCRdb table keeps only in-frame clones and is missing some. The sample has fewer than 65,000 clones, roughly 90% seen once. The material was CD4+ or CD8+ T cells sorted from blood, obtained in a trial of the OX40 agonist ivuxolimab. These receptors were taken from an adult with an advanced solid tumor such as melanoma, head and neck, liver or kidney cancer.

This clone was counted a single time. V gene TRBV7-9 combines with J gene TRBJ2-1; D perhaps matches TRBD2 (6 bases). V shed 2 bases and J shed 10 bases, with 12 bases lying between them. This CDR3 region has 13 residues. The germline V gene encodes CDR1 SEHNR and CDR2 FQNEAQ (reference sequence). The CDR3 region is CASSLIRGMEQFF. The CDR3 DNA follows: TGTGCCAGCAGCTTAATTCGCGGGATGGAGCAGTTCTTC.

This chain links TRBV6-4 with TRBJ2-1; TRBD2 matches at 10 bases. Per germline, CDR1 MRHNA and CDR2 SNTAGT. V trimming: 6 bases; J trimming: 2 bases; junction bases outside the gene matches: 4. The CDR3 covers 15 residues. The CDR3 DNA is TGTGCCAGCAGCCTAGCGGGAGCTACCTACAATGAGCAGTTCTTC. Its translation is CASSLAGATYNEQFF.

This chain links TRBV11-2 with TRBJ2-1; TRBD1 matches at 10 bases. Unmatched junction bases numbered 7, after V lost 2 bases and J lost 15 bases. CDR1 and CDR2 from the germline V gene are SGHAT and FQNNGV. The CDR3 contains 13 residues. CDR3 sequence reads: CASSLTGDRGRFF. For the CDR3, the DNA is TGTGCCAGCAGCTTAACCGGGGACAGGGGACGGTTCTTC. The variable domain in full, with the rest retrieved from reference TRBV11-2 and TRBJ2-1, is EAGVAQSPRYKIIEKRQSVAFWCNPISGHATLYWYQQILGQGPKLLIQFQNNGVVDDSQLPKDRFSAERLKGVDSTLKIQPAKLEDSAVYLCASSLTGDRGRFFGPGTRLTVL.

The J gene is TRBJ2-5, the V gene TRBV5-1; TRBD1 matches 12 bases. Germline V lookup: CDR1 SGHRS, CDR2 YFSETQ. The length of the CDR3 is 15 residues. V shed 7 bases and J 4 bases; nucleotides not matched to a gene: 8. CDR3 bases: TGCGCCAGCTCCCCGGGACAGGGGGCTCTAGAGACCCAGTACTTC. Translating gives CASSPGQGALETQYF.

V and J are TRBV30 and TRBJ1-2; 8 bases line up with TRBD1. The CDR3 length is 15 residues. The junction had 7 bases not matched to a gene; V was cut back by 3 bases and J by 1 base. In germline, CDR1 is GTSNPN, CDR2 SVGIG (reference sequence). CDR3 DNA sequence: TGTGCCTGGAGGCAGACAGGGGAAATTAACTATGGCTACACCTTC. Translation: CAWRQTGEINYGYTF.

The sample holds one count of this clone. This chain uses TRBV27 with TRBJ2-1; unclear D gene. Germline CDR1 reads MNHEY; CDR2 reads SMNVEV (reference sequence). V dropped 5 bases and J dropped 6 bases, with 14 bases sitting between them. The CDR3 contains 14 residues. The CDR3 is CASSPGWGSNEQFF. In nucleotides, the CDR3 is TGTGCCAGCAGTCCGGGTTGGGGTAGCAATGAGCAGTTCTTC.

V is TRBV7-3 and J is TRBJ2-1, with a weak D call TRBD2 (6 bases). Trimming left V 2 bases short and J 2 bases short, with 10 bases between. This CDR3 comprises 15 residues. Germline V gene lookup returns CDR1 SGHTA and CDR2 FQGTGA. CDR3 region: CASSLSLAPYNEQFF. The CDR3 bases are TGTGCCAGCAGCTTATCCCTAGCGCCCTACAATGAGCAGTTCTTC.

The chain couples TRBV5-1 to TRBJ2-1, with 11 positions matching TRBD2. After removal of 5 bases from V and 6 bases from J, the junction contained 7 bases not matched to a gene. The CDR3 spans 15 residues. Germline V gene data show CDR1 as SGHRS and CDR2 as YFSETQ. CDR3 residues: CASRLFTSGSNEQFF. CDR3 nucleotides: TGCGCCAGCAGACTGTTTACTAGCGGGAGCAATGAGCAGTTCTTC.